This record concerns one T cell receptor beta chain sequence. The source of the sample is a study of shared T cell receptors in the human thymus. Trimming removed 1 base at V and 3 bases at J, with 6 bases between. This CDR3 region has 14 residues. Germline CDR1 reads LGHNA; CDR2 reads YSLEER. Using immunoSEQ multiplex PCR, the repertoire was profiled, and TCRdb retains in-frame clones only, with some absent. The sample contains 500,000 to 550,000 clones, approximately 80% of which appear only once. The same data also contributed to another study, on human thymus T cells.

The sequenced sample was thymocytes. This receptor was obtained from a boy younger than two with a congenital heart defect. The V call is TRBV4-3, the J call TRBJ1-4, with no clear D. CDR3 sequence reads: CASSQGTANEKLFF. The CDR3 region has the DNA TGCGCCAGCAGCCAAGGTACAGCTAATGAAAAACTGTTTTTT.